The clone carrying this T cell receptor (beta chain) has just a few counts. No antigen is known for it. These data are taken from a study of T-cell reconstitution after alpha-beta-depleted transplantation in children. For TCRbeta, the library was prepared with unique molecular identifiers. Via MiXCR, TCRdb re-called the PCR reads, giving one row per CDR3 protein. The sample yields some 81,000 distinct CDR3 sequences, roughly 15% seen once. V dropped 5 bases and J dropped 4; count of bases not matched to a gene: 7. The CDR3 extends over 14 amino acids. Study observations and caveats: The main origin of T-cell counts and diversity one year after transplant was newly produced T cells.

The chain couples TRBV12-3 or TRBV12-4 to TRBJ1-2; 7 bases align to TRBD1. This material consisted of PBMCs, mostly from graft donor cells, taken 180 days after TCRalphabeta/CD19-depleted stem cell transplant. This clonotype was obtained from a male patient aged 2-15 years who had a stem cell transplant for acute lymphoblastic leukemia, so the T cells may come from the graft donor. The CDR3 region has the DNA TGTGCCAGCAGTATAGACAGGGTGTCCTATGGCTACACCTTC. It encodes CASSIDRVSYGYTF.